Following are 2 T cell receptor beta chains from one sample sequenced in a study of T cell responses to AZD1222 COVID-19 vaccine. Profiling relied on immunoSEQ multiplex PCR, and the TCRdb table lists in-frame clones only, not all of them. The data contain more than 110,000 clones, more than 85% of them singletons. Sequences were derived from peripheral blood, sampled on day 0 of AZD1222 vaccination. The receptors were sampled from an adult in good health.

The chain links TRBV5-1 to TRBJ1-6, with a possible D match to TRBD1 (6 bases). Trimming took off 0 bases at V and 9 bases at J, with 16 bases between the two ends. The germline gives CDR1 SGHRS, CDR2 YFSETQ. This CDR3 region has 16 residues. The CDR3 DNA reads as TGCGCCAGCAGCTTGGACGCAGGGGCCGTGGGTTCACCCCTCCACTTT. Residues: CASSLDAGAVGSPLHF.

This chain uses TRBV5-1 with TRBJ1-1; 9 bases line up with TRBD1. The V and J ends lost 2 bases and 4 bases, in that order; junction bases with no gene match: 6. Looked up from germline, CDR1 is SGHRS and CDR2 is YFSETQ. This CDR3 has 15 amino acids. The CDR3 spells CASSLGQGRGTEAFF. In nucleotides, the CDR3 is TGCGCCAGCAGCTTAGGACAGGGGCGAGGCACTGAAGCTTTCTTT. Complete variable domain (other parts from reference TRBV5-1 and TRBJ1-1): KAGVTQTPRYLIKTRGQQVTLSCSPISGHRSVSWYQQTPGQGLQFLFEYFSETQRNKGNFPGRFSGRQFSNSRSEMNVSTLELGDSALYLCASSLGQGRGTEAFFGQGTRLTVV.